The subject of this entry is one T cell receptor beta chain. Primers included in the PCR were 60 Vbeta and 13 Jbeta primers. Profiling relied on immunoSEQ multiplex PCR, and the TCRdb table lists in-frame clones only, not all of them. The table shows 95,000 to 100,000 clones, with around 85% occurring only once. Germline V lookup: CDR1 LNHNV, CDR2 YYDKDF (reference sequence). V dropped 0 bases and J dropped 1 base, with 6 bases sitting between them. This CDR3 is 14 amino acids long. The data were obtained in a study of cytomegalovirus exposure and HLA in healthy donors. This sequence originates from a young man in good health and CMV-seronegative. Sequenced input: PBMCs. The genes are TRBV15 and TRBJ1-1, with D possibly matching TRBD1 (6 bases). CDR3 nucleotide sequence: TGTGCCACCAGCAGAGACAGGGGGAACACTGAAGCTTTCTTT. As protein: CATSRDRGNTEAFF.